The following is a T cell receptor (beta chain) sequence with its context. Each sample came from a Caucasian adult donor living in Nashville, Tennessee. Method: immunoSEQ multiplex PCR; TCRdb's copy keeps in-frame clones and lacks some. The table lists roughly 2.2 million clones, roughly 92% of them singletons. Germline values: CDR1 KGHSH, CDR2 LQKENI. V was cut by 3 bases and J by 7 bases, with 16 bases left in between. This CDR3 is 15 amino acids long. This specimen comes from a study of shared clonotypes between healthy human individuals. Sequencing used naive CD4+ T cells from PBMCs. The subset here: CD45RA+ positively selected. This chain links TRBV18 with TRBJ1-3, with D unresolved. This TCR was recovered from a man aged 18 to 30 in good health. Some clones in this sample may be carry-over from other donors' samples. The CDR3 reads CASSPGSGSTNTIYF. The CDR3 nucleotides read TGTGCCAGCTCACCTGGGTCCGGCTCAACGAACACCATATATTTT.